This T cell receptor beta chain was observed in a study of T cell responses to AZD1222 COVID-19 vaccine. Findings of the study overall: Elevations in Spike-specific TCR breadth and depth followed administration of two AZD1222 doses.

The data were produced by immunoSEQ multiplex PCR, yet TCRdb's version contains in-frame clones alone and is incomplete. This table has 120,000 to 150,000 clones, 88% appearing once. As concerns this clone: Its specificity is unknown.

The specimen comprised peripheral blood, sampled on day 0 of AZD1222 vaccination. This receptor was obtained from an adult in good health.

CDR3 residues: CASSGGDWDSSSYNEQFF. CDR3 bases: TGTGCCAGCAGCGGGGGAGACTGGGACTCGAGCTCCTACAATGAGCAGTTCTTC. The chain couples TRBV5-4 to TRBJ2-1; a possible D gene is TRBD2 (6 bases). CDR3 length: 18 amino acids. The germline V gene has CDR1 SGHNT and CDR2 YYREEE (reference sequence). V shed 4 bases and J shed 0 bases, with 20 bases lying between them.